This T cell receptor (beta chain) appears in the sequencing data of a study of OX40 agonist ivuxolimab in advanced cancers. Germline values: CDR1 LNHDA, CDR2 SQIVND (reference sequence). The CDR3 covers 18 residues. Between the trimmed V and J ends, which lost 3 bases and 0 bases, there was a span of 20 bases. The assay was immunoSEQ multiplex PCR, and TCRdb's table has in-frame clones only and misses some. Among 50,000 to 75,000 clones, around nine tenths were seen once, and the ten largest hold over 0.35%. This sequence originates from an adult with an advanced solid tumor such as melanoma, head and neck, liver or kidney cancer. Sequencing used CD4+ or CD8+ T cells sorted from blood, obtained in a trial of the OX40 agonist ivuxolimab. This chain links TRBV19 with TRBJ2-5, with D hard to call. CDR3 DNA: TGTGCCAGTAGTATTTCTGCCGCAAAATCGGTGTACCAAGAGACCCAGTACTTC. Its translation: CASSISAAKSVYQETQYF.